Given below is one T cell receptor (beta chain) in context. This entry is derived from a study of blood T cell repertoires in COVID-19. Study-wide context: Nucleic acid was either cDNA or gDNA, and it came from T cells, B-cell-depleted T cells, or PBMCs.

Recruits, aged roughly 18 to 90 years, lived in under 25 US areas. Self-reported history from a screening survey and questionnaire set each donor's cohort. Here immunoSEQ multiplex PCR was the method, and the copy in TCRdb shows in-frame clones only, minus some. The data contain roughly 300,000 clones, about 85% of them singletons. Germline-derived CDR1 and CDR2 are MDHEN and SYDVKM. V dropped 9 bases and J dropped 4 bases, with 7 bases sitting between them. This CDR3 is built from 11 residues. This chain connects TRBV28 to TRBJ1-5, with D unresolved. The sample taken for sequencing was PBMCs or T cells enriched from blood (not recorded which). The receptor was derived from a woman aged 45-65 years who had recovered from COVID-19. CDR3 sequence reads: CASYSNQPQHF. The CDR3 nucleotides are TGTGCCAGTTATAGTAATCAGCCCCAGCATTTT.